This T cell receptor (beta chain) was captured by sequencing in a study of shared T cell receptors in the human thymus. CDR3 length: 16 amino acids. Looked up from germline, CDR1 is MDHEN and CDR2 is SYDVKM. The germline V and J ends were trimmed by 7 bases and 6 bases, with 24 bases remaining between them. TCRdb's table, derived via immunoSEQ multiplex PCR, lists solely in-frame clones and lacks some. Altogether hundreds of thousands of clones are present, about 89% being singletons, with the ten largest covering 0.0094%. These data also featured in a second study, about human thymus T cells. That study reports: Infants, healthy and Finnish, who were having corrective surgery for congenital heart defects served as donors. Thymus tissue for the work was resected from patients undergoing corrective heart surgery. Across thymic and blood repertoires, the usage of V and J genes appeared to be biased.

What was sequenced was thymocytes. The receptor was isolated from a boy in the first two years of life with a congenital heart defect. V usage is TRBV28 and J usage is TRBJ1-2; D may be TRBD1 (5 bases). The CDR3 region is CASNQLVARRGNGYTF. The CDR3 DNA reads TGTGCCAGCAACCAACTCGTAGCCAGAAGGGGAAATGGCTACACCTTC.